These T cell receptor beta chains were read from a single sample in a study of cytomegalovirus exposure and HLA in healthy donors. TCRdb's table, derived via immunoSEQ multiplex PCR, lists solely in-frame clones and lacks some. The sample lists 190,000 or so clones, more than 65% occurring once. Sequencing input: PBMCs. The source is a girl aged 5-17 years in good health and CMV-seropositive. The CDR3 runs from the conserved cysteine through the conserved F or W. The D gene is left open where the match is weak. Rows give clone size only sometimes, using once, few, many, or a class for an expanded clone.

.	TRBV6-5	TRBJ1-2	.	CASRSGFYYGYTF	TGTGCCAGCAGATCAGGTTTCTACTATGGCTACACCTTC
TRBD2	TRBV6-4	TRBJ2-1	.	CASRTSGGARGEQFF	TGTGCCAGCAGGACTAGCGGGGGGGCTCGGGGTGAGCAGTTCTTC
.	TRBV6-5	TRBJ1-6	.	CASSYGGRGTSPLHF	TGTGCCAGCAGTTACGGCGGCAGGGGAACCTCACCCCTCCACTTT
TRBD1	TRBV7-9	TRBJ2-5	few	CASSWGTGTQETQYF	TGTGCCAGCAGCTGGGGGACAGGGACCCAAGAGACCCAGTACTTC
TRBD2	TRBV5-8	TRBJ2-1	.	CASLREAYNEQFF	TGTGCCAGCCTGCGGGAGGCCTACAATGAGCAGTTCTTC
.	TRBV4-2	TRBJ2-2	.	CASSQDGPTPVAGELFF	TGTGCCAGCAGCCAAGATGGTCCGACTCCCGTCGCCGGGGAGCTGTTTTTT
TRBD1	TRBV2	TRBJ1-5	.	CASQGVDSNQPQHF	TGTGCCAGCCAGGGGGTAGATAGCAATCAGCCCCAGCATTTT
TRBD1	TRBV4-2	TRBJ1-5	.	CASSQEGRGQGILVSQPQHF	TGTGCCAGCAGCCAAGAGGGGAGGGGACAGGGTATTTTAGTGAGTCAGCCCCAGCATTTT
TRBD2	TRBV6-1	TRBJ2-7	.	CASSEAGLAEQYF	TGTGCCAGCAGTGAAGCGGGACTAGCCGAGCAGTACTTC
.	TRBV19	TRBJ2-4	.	CASADPRARNPVTKNIQYF	TGTGCCAGTGCTGACCCCAGGGCCCGGAATCCAGTAACCAAAAACATTCAGTACTTC